Ten or more counts support the clone carrying this T cell receptor beta chain. The entry originates in a study of T cells in Graves' hyperthyroidism and ophthalmopathy. Study background: Staff took peripheral blood when the initial diagnosis was made, before any treatment began.

The diagnostic basis comprised clinical symptoms, serum thyroxine and TRAb, thyroid ultrasound and orbital computed tomography. CDR1 is PRHDT, CDR2 FYEKMQ, per germline (reference sequence). The V gene end was trimmed by 7 bases and the J gene end by 2 bases; junction bases not matched to a gene: 3. CDR3 length: 14 residues. Amplified TCR beta CDR3 regions came from RNA transcripts. The primer set for the first-round RT-PCR of the TCR CDR3 was HTBI. MiXCR was run by TCRdb on the multiplex PCR reads, yielding one entry per CDR3 protein. The sample gives more than 250,000 distinct CDR3 sequences, about 15% of which show up once; roughly 30% is in the top ten.

V gene TRBV13 combines with J gene TRBJ2-7; 12 bases agree with TRBD2. The origin of this receptor is a woman between 50 and 59 years old with Graves' hyperthyroidism that later progressed to Graves' ophthalmopathy. Sample: blood. CDR3 region: CASTRTSGTYEQYF. For the CDR3, the DNA is TGTGCCAGCACTAGGACTAGCGGGACCTACGAGCAGTACTTC.